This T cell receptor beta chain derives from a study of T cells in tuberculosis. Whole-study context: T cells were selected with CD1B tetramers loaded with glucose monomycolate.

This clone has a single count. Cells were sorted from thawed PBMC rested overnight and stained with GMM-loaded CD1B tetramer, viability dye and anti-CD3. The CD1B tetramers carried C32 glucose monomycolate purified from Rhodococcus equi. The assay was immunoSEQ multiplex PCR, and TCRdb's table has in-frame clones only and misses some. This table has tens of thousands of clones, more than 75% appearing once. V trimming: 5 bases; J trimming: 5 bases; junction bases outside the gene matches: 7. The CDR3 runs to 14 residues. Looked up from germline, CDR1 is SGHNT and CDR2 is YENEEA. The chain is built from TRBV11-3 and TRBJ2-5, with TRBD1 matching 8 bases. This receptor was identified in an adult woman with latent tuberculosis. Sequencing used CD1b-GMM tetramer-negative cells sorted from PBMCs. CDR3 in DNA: TGTGCCAGCAGCCCAGGGGGCTCTGAGGAGACCCAGTACTTC. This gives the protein CASSPGGSEETQYF.